Here is one TCR beta chain with its context. Each CDR3 protein gets one entry after TCRdb re-called the RT-PCR reads with MiXCR. In the table there are about 540,000 distinct CDR3 sequences, under 25% of which are singletons. The ends were cut back, 6 bases at V and 0 bases at J, with 12 bases in the middle. This CDR3 has 13 amino acids. Germline lookup yields CDR1 SQVTM and CDR2 ANQGSEA. The sample belongs to a study of response to subunit inactivated influenza vaccine. The same data also contributed to another study, on T cells expressing NK-cell markers. That paper notes: cDNA encoding TCR beta was synthesized via 5'RACE template switching incorporating UMIs. Alpha-beta TCR T cells were the sole sorting target in several experiments, owing to an anti-gamma-delta TCR antibody. Of CD8+ T cells, roughly 1.0-7.0% belonged to dominant NKG2C+ clonotypes in 5 to 7 donors. There were a handful of donors in whom these clonotypes also led the CD3+CD56-NKG2C+ fraction.

The rearrangement joins TRBV29-1 to TRBJ2-7; D unresolved. This TCR was recovered from a man aged 45 to 65 who received an inactivated influenza vaccine. The sample was CD4+ T cells sorted from PBMCs, taken 11 to 12 days after vaccination. The CDR3 DNA is TGCAGCGTGAATCGGACGGTCTCCTACGAGCAGTACTTC. This sequence encodes CSVNRTVSYEQYF.